The sequence of this TCR beta chain was determined in a study of shared clonotypes between healthy human individuals. The naive CD8 population came from CD45RO-negative cells selected for CCR7, without terminally differentiated effector memory CD45RA+ cells. Deep level was the assay's run setting. In the sorted-subset replicate PCRs, 200 ng DNA, around 30,000 T cell genomes, was used. TCRdb's copy holds only in-frame clones and misses some; the assay was immunoSEQ multiplex PCR. The table lists around 2.1 million clones, 93% of them singletons. In this sample, this clone turned up once. The antigen remains unidentified. Findings and limits, study-wide: Naive CD4 clonotypes were shared across a handful of donors at roughly 4.6%. Some clonotypes were shared by all four sorted-subset donors, while others were not shared. The non-shared ones had lower generation probabilities than the shared ones.

Germline V lookup: CDR1 SGHDT, CDR2 YYEEEE. This CDR3 comprises 14 residues. Trimming at V came to 0 bases and at J to 4 bases, leaving 3 bases not matched to a gene. Source material: naive CD8+ T cells from PBMCs. This receptor was taken from a man in his late teens or twenties in good health. Some clones in this sample may be carry-over from other donors' samples. The V call is TRBV5-6, the J call TRBJ2-5; 7 bases map to TRBD1. CDR3 sequence: CASSLAGTAETQYF. The CDR3 bases are TGTGCCAGCAGCTTGGCGGGGACAGCAGAGACCCAGTACTTC. The variable domain in full, with the rest retrieved from reference TRBV5-6 and TRBJ2-5, is DAGVTQSPTHLIKTRGQQVTLRCSPKSGHDTVSWYQQALGQGPQFIFQYYEEEERQRGNFPDRFSGHQFPNYSSELNVNALLLGDSALYLCASSLAGTAETQYFGPGTRLLVL.